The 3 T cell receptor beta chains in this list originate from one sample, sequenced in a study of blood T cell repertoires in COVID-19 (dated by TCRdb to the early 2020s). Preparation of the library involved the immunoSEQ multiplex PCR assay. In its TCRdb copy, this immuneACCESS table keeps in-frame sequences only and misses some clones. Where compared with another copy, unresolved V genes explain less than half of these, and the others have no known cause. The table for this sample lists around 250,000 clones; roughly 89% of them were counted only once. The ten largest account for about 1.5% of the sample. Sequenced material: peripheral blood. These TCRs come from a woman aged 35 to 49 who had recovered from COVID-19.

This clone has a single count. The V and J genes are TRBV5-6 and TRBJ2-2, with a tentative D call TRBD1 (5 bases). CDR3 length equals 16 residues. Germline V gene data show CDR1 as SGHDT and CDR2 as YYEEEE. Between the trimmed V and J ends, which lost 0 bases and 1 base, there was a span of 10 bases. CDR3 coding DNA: TGTGCCAGCAGCTTGGGGTTGGGGCGGAACACCGGGGAGCTGTTTTTT. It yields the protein CASSLGLGRNTGELFF.

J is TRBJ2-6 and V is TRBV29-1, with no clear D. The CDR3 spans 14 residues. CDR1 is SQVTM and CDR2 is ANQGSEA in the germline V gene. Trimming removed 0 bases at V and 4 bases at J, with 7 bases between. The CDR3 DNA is TGCAGCGTTGAAGAGGTGGCAGGGGCCAACGTCCTGACTTTC. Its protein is CSVEEVAGANVLTF.

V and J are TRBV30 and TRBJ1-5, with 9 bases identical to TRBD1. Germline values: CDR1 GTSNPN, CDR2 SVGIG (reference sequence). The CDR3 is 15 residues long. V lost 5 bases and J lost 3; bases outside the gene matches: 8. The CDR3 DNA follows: TGTGCCTGGCGATCGACAGGGGGGGTCAATCAGCCCCAGCATTTT. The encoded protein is CAWRSTGGVNQPQHF.